This entry describes one TCR beta chain. The data are from a study of cytomegalovirus exposure and HLA in healthy donors. This CDR3 region has 17 residues. Losses at the gene ends were 5 bases for V and 6 bases for J; bases not matched to a gene: 17. Germline CDR1 and CDR2: SGHVS and FNYEAQ. Both 60 Vbeta primers and 13 Jbeta primers went into the PCR. Clones were sequenced by immunoSEQ multiplex PCR, and TCRdb holds only the in-frame ones, with some missing. This table has approximately 160,000 clones, more than 80% appearing once. The chain employs TRBV7-6 and TRBJ2-3, with 7 bases lining up with TRBD1. Sequencing used PBMCs. The TCR sequence derives from a young woman in good health and CMV-seronegative. The CDR3 region is CASSPSPDRVSRDTQYF. The DNA of the CDR3 is TGTGCCAGCAGCCCTAGCCCCGACAGGGTTAGTCGGGATACGCAGTATTTT.